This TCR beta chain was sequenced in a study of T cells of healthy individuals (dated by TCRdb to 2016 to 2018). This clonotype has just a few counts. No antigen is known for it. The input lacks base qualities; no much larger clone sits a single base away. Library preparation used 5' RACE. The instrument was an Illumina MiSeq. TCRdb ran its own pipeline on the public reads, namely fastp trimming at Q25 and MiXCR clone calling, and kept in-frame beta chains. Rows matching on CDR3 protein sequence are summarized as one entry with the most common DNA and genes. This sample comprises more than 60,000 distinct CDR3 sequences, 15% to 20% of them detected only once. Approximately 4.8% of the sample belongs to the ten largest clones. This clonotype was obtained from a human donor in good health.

The DNA reads as follows: TGCGCCAGCAGCTTGCAGGGACAGGGGGCCGGGCAGTACTTC. Translated, this gives CASSLQGQGAGQYF. The rearrangement combines TRBV5-1 with TRBJ2-7, with TRBD1 matching 12 junction bases. V has 1 base trimmed and J has 9 bases trimmed; junction bases matching no gene number 5. CDR3 length: 14 amino acids, cysteine to phenylalanine. Solely the CDR3 DNA is kept, with 42 bases framed from the first base. CDR1 and CDR2 (SGHRS, YFSETQ) derive from the germline V gene.